One T cell receptor beta chain is described in this entry. The clone's antigen remains unknown. No much larger clone is present one base from it, and per-base qualities are unavailable. Each collaborating institution followed its own protocols to collect whole blood in K2EDTA tubes. For TCRbeta analysis, collaborators shipped samples as frozen whole blood, isolated PBMCs, or DNA extracted from either of those sample types. This specimen comes from a study of blood T cell repertoires in COVID-19 (dated by TCRdb to between 2020 and 2021). In the study overall: The collaborator samples originated in the United States, Italy and Spain and spanned the acute and convalescent phases of COVID-19. The prospective study material was composed of cDNA or gDNA derived from T cells, B-cell-depleted T cells, or PBMCs. Deeply sampled blood TCRbeta repertoires from subjects exposed to, actively infected with, or recovered from COVID-19 were included in the dataset. A freely available public database, intended as a resource for researchers studying the immune response to SARS-CoV-2, is where the repertoires were released. Samples were obtained from the ongoing ImmuneRACE study (first 160 participants) and from 1,000 to 1,500 subjects provided by 6 global collaborators. Nearly every sample came with metadata listing a de-identified subject ID, COVID-19 status, age in years and sex. Where HLA class I and class II types were available, the types were taken from metadata supplied by the sample provider, not from assay-based typing.

There are 15 amino acids in the CDR3, from cysteine to phenylalanine inclusive. Left in the record is the CDR3 DNA by itself, 45 bases read in frame from the first base. According to the germline V gene (reference sequence), CDR1 reads LNHNV and CDR2 reads YYDKDF. At the junction V is shortened by 8 bases and J by 5 bases, with 18 bases in between. What the work shows at the level of the full study, not this receptor alone: Clinical and demographic metadata were provided uncurated, with the amount varying by source and participant.

TCRbeta CDR3 regions were amplified from genomic DNA using the immunoSEQ Assay, a bias-controlled multiplex PCR. The original methods were these. The number of nucleated cells in each sample was estimated by amplification of reference gene primers within the assay. Sequence reads were collapsed and filtered to measure the absolute abundance of every unique TCRbeta CDR3 rearrangement. For each sample, productive Simpson clonality was calculated as the square root of Simpson's diversity index across productive rearrangements. TCRdb obtained this table from immuneACCESS and retained in-frame rearrangements with V and J assigned. These tables miss some clones; where compared with another copy, unresolved V genes account for less than half of the shortfall, and the remainder is unexplained. V and J calls and clone size are those listed in that table; D and trimming were worked out from the DNA. This sample gives 200,000 to 300,000 clones in total; 86% of them show up just once. The ten largest clones take up around 12% of the sample.

The chain is encoded by TRBV15 joined to TRBJ1-4; TRBD1 is perhaps the D gene, given 5 matching bases. The specimen sequenced was peripheral blood. This clonotype originated in a man of 80 years or more with acute or convalescent COVID-19. The CDR3 has the sequence CATAGPDIENEKLFF. The bases are TGTGCCACCGCGGGACCCGACATCGAGAATGAAAAACTGTTTTTT.